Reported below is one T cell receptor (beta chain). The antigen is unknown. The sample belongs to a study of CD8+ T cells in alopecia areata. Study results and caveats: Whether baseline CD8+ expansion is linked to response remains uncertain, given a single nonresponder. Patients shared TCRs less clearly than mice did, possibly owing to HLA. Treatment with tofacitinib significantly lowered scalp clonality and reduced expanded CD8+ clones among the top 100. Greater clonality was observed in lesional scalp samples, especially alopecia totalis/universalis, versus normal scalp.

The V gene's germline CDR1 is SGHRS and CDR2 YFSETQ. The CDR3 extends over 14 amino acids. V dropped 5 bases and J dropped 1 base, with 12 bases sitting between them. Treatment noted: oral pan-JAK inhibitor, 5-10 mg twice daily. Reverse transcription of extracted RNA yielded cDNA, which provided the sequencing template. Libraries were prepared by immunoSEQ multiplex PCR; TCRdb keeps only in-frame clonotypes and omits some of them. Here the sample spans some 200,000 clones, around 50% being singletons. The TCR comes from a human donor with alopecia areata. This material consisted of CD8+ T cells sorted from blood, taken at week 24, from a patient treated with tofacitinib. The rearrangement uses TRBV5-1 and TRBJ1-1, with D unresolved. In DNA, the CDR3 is TGCGCCAGCAGTCTTGAGCTTTCGAACACTGAAGCTTTCTTT. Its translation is CASSLELSNTEAFF.